This record covers a single T cell receptor beta chain. The entry originates in a study of blood T cell repertoires in COVID-19. The wider study: The United States, Italy and Spain supplied acute and convalescent COVID-19 samples.

The CDR3 length is 16 residues. Germline V gene lookup returns CDR1 SGHVS and CDR2 FQNEAQ. Unmatched junction bases numbered 9, after V lost 6 bases and J lost 5 bases. Some clones are missing from TCRdb's copy, which holds only in-frame ones; the method was immunoSEQ multiplex PCR. Of approximately 68,000 clones listed, 86% are singletons. This clonotype was sampled from a woman aged 60 to 75 with acute or convalescent COVID-19. This chain links TRBV7-8 with TRBJ2-5; 13 bases are a match to TRBD2. The sample taken for sequencing was peripheral blood. CDR3 DNA: TGTGCCAGCAGTAGACTAGCGGGGGGTAAGGGGGAGACCCAGTACTTC. Residues: CASSRLAGGKGETQYF.